Listed below are T cell receptor beta chains from one sample, sequenced in a study of cytomegalovirus exposure and HLA in healthy donors. TCRdb keeps only in-frame clones here, not all; method: immunoSEQ multiplex PCR. The data hold 200,000 or so clones, with 84% observed a single time. The specimen was PBMCs. These receptors all stem from a boy aged 10-17 years in good health and CMV-seronegative. CDR3s include the opening cysteine and the closing phenylalanine or tryptophan. The D gene is left open where the match is weak. The size of a clone is reported for some rows only, either as once, few or many, or as a class for expanded clones.

CDR3 DNA: TGTGCCAGCAGCTTGGCCTCTAGCGGGATTGGCGAGCAGTACTTC
CDR3 protein: CASSLASSGIGEQYF
V gene: TRBV5-4
J gene: TRBJ2-7
clone size: -
D gene: TRBD2

CDR3 DNA: TGTGCCAGCAGCTTGGCGGGACAGGGGTTCGATACGCAGTATTTT
CDR3 protein: CASSLAGQGFDTQYF
V gene: TRBV5-6
J gene: TRBJ2-3
clone size: -
D gene: TRBD1

CDR3 DNA: TGTGCCAGCAGTTACTCCAGGCGAGGGTCTAACTATGGCTACACCTTC
CDR3 protein: CASSYSRRGSNYGYTF
V gene: TRBV6-5
J gene: TRBJ1-2
clone size: -
D gene: -

CDR3 DNA: TGTGCCAGCAGTGGAGTCGGGAGGGAGTACTTC
CDR3 protein: CASSGVGREYF
V gene: TRBV2
J gene: TRBJ2-7
clone size: -
D gene: TRBD2

CDR3 DNA: TGTGCCAGCAGTCCCCGCGGGGCGGGGGGGGTGACCCAGTACTTC
CDR3 protein: CASSPRGAGGVTQYF
V gene: TRBV6-5
J gene: TRBJ2-5
clone size: -
D gene: TRBD2

CDR3 DNA: TGTGCCAGTAGTATATACTATCTCTACGAGCAGTACTTC
CDR3 protein: CASSIYYLYEQYF
V gene: TRBV19
J gene: TRBJ2-7
clone size: -
D gene: -

CDR3 DNA: TGTGCCAGCCGGCCGGGAGGAAGGACCGGGGAGCTGTTTTTT
CDR3 protein: CASRPGGRTGELFF
V gene: TRBV6-5
J gene: TRBJ2-2
clone size: -
D gene: TRBD2

CDR3 DNA: TGTGCCAGCAGTTTACAGGGCCGATCCTACGAGCAGTACTTC
CDR3 protein: CASSLQGRSYEQYF
V gene: TRBV27
J gene: TRBJ2-7
clone size: -
D gene: -

CDR3 DNA: TGTGCCAGCAGTGACTACCTATATTACAATGAGCAGTTCTTC
CDR3 protein: CASSDYLYYNEQFF
V gene: TRBV6-5
J gene: TRBJ2-1
clone size: -
D gene: -

CDR3 DNA: TGTGCCAGCTCACCACCTTTGCAGGGGCTGGCTGAAGCTTTCTTT
CDR3 protein: CASSPPLQGLAEAFF
V gene: TRBV18
J gene: TRBJ1-1
clone size: -
D gene: -

CDR3 DNA: TGTGCCAGCAGTTCTTCCGGGAAAACTGAAGCTTTCTTT
CDR3 protein: CASSSSGKTEAFF
V gene: TRBV27
J gene: TRBJ1-1
clone size: -
D gene: -

CDR3 DNA: TGTGCCAGCAGCAAGGTAGCGGACTACGAGCAGTACTTC
CDR3 protein: CASSKVADYEQYF
V gene: TRBV2
J gene: TRBJ2-7
clone size: -
D gene: -

CDR3 DNA: TGTGCCAGCAGTTTGGCGGGGGGGGTGGGAAACATTCAGTACTTC
CDR3 protein: CASSLAGGVGNIQYF
V gene: TRBV27
J gene: TRBJ2-4
clone size: -
D gene: TRBD2

CDR3 DNA: TGCGCCAGCAGCTTCGACAGCTCTGGAAACACCATATATTTT
CDR3 protein: CASSFDSSGNTIYF
V gene: TRBV5-1
J gene: TRBJ1-3
clone size: few
D gene: -

CDR3 DNA: TGTGCCAGTAGTATTCTCTCTAGCGGGTATGACAATGAGCAGTTCTTC
CDR3 protein: CASSILSSGYDNEQFF
V gene: TRBV19
J gene: TRBJ2-1
clone size: -
D gene: TRBD2

CDR3 DNA: TGTGCCAGCAGTTTATCAGTAGTGGGCGGGAGACACCATGAGCAGTTCTTC
CDR3 protein: CASSLSVVGGRHHEQFF
V gene: TRBV27
J gene: TRBJ2-1
clone size: -
D gene: TRBD2